The clone carrying this T cell receptor beta chain came up a few times. Its antigen is unidentified. This entry belongs to a study of blood T cells in healthy people across ages. Overall study findings and caveats: As naive T cell percentage varied, TCR beta diversity correlated strongly with it. CMV status of donors was unknown, possibly confounding expanded clonotype changes. The unsorted PBMCs prevented any conclusive comparison of naive versus antigen-experienced cells. While age rose, TCR beta diversity per million T cells dropped in a roughly linear way.

A second PCR, run for about 7 to 11 cycles, used a sample-barcoded 5' primer plus a J-beta primer mix. TCRdb redid the calling of the 5' RACE reads with MiXCR, one entry per CDR3 protein. The data contain about 640,000 distinct CDR3 sequences, approximately 59% of them singletons. Germline assignment: CDR1 LGHDT and CDR2 YNNKEL (reference sequence). The junction had 4 bases not matched to a gene; V was cut back by 4 bases and J by 5 bases. This CDR3 is built from 16 residues. The chain joins TRBV3-1 to TRBJ2-5, with 16 positions matching TRBD2. The sample consisted of blood. The TCR was taken from a man in his 60s in good health. CDR3 sequence: CASSPGTSGGAETQYF. CDR3 sequence (DNA): TGTGCCAGCAGCCCGGGGACTAGCGGGGGGGCTGAGACCCAGTACTTC.